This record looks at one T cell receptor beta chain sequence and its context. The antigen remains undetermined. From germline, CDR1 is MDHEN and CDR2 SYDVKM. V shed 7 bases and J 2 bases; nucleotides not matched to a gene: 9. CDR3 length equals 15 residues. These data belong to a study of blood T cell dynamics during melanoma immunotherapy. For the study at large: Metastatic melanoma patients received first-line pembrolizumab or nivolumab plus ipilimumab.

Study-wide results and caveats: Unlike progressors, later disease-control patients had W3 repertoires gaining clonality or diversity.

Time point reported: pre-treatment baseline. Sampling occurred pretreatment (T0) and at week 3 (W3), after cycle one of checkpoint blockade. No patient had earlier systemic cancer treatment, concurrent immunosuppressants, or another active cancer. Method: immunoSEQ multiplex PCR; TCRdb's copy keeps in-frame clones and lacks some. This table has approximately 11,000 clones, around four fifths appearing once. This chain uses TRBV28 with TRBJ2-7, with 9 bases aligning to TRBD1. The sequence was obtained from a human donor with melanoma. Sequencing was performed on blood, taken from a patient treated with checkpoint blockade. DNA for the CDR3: TGTGCCAGCAACGACCCGGGACAGGGAGCCTACGAGCAGTACTTC. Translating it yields CASNDPGQGAYEQYF.